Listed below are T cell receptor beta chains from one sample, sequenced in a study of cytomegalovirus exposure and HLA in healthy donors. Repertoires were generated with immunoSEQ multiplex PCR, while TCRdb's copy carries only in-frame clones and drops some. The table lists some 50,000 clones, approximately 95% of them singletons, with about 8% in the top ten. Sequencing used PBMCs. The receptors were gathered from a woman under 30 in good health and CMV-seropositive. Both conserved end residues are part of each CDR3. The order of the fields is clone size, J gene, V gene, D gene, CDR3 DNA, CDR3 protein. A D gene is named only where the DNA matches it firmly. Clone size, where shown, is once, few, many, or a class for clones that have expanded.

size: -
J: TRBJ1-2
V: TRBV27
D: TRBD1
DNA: TGTGCCAGTTTCGACAGGGTCAGTGGCTACACCTTC
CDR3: CASFDRVSGYTF

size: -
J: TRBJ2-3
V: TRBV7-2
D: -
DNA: TGTGCCAGCAGCCAGGTACCCACAGCGGAGTATAGCACAGATACGCAGTATTTT
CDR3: CASSQVPTAEYSTDTQYF

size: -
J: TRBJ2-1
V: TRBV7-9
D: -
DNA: TGTGCCAGCGTAAGCGGCTCCTACAATGAGCAGTTCTTC
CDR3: CASVSGSYNEQFF

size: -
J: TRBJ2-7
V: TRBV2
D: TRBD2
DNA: TGTGCCAGCAGTGGACCCCTAGCGGGCGCCTACGAGCAGTACTTC
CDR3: CASSGPLAGAYEQYF

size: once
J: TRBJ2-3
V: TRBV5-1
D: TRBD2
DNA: TGCGCCAGCAGCTTGGCCCCTTTGACTAGCGGGAGGGCCAGGGATACGCAGTATTTT
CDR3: CASSLAPLTSGRARDTQYF

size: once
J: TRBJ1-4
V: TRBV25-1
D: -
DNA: TGTGCCAGCAGTGAGGGGGTCAGGGGCGCCCTTAGTGAAAAACTGTTTTTT
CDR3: CASSEGVRGALSEKLFF

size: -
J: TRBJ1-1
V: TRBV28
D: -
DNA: TGTGCCAGCAGTTTATTGGGGGGAGGGAACACTGAAGCTTTCTTT
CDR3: CASSLLGGGNTEAFF

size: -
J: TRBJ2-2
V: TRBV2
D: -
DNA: TGTGCCAGCAGTGATCCCGGGACTCCCACCGGGGAGCTGTTTTTT
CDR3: CASSDPGTPTGELFF

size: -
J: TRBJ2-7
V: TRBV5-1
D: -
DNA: TGCGCCAGCAGCTTGGGCCAGGCTATCTACGAGCAGTACTTC
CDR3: CASSLGQAIYEQYF

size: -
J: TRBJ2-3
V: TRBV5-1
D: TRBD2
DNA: TGCGCCAGCAGCTCTGACGGGACTAGAGGCCCTAGCACAGATACGCAGTATTTT
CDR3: CASSSDGTRGPSTDTQYF